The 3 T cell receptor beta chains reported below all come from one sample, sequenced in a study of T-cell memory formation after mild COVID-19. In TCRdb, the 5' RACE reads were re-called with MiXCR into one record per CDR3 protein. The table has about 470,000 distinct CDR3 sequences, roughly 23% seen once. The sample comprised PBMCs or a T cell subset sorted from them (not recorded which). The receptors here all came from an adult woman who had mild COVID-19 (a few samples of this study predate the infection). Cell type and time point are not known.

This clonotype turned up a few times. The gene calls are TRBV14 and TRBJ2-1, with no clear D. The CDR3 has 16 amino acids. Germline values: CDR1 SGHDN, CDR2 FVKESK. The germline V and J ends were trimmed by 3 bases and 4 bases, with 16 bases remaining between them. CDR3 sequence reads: CASSHFPESNYNEQFF. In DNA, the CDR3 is TGTGCCAGCAGCCACTTTCCGGAGAGTAATTACAATGAGCAGTTCTTC.

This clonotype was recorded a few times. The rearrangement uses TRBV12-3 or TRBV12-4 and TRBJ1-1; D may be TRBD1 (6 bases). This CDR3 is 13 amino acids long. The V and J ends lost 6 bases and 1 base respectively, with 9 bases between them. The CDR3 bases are TGTGCCAGCAGGGTGACAGGGAACACTGAAGCTTTCTTT. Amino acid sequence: CASRVTGNTEAFF.

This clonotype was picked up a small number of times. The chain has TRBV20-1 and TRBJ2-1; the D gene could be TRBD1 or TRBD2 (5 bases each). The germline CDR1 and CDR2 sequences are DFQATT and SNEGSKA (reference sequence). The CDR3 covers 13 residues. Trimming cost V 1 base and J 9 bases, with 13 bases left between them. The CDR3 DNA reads TGCAGTGCTAGAGCTACCGAGGGGCCTGAGCAGTTCTTC. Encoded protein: CSARATEGPEQFF.